The 13 T cell receptor beta chains listed next were all sequenced from one sample in a study of metastatic and nonmetastatic thyroid tumors. Not a single patient had been given any form of treatment at any point before undergoing thyroid surgery. TCRdb recomputed clones from the PCR reads via MiXCR. The table records about 92,000 clones, just under 15% of them present only once. Material for sequencing was blood. Source of these receptors: a female donor with papillary thyroid cancer or a benign thyroid nodule (not recorded which). Some clones in this sample may be carry-over from other donors' samples.

J is TRBJ1-5 and V is TRBV19, with 7 bases lining up with TRBD1. J was trimmed by 4 bases and V by 7 bases; bases with no gene match: 10. The CDR3 spans 15 residues. Germline CDR1 LNHDA, CDR2 SQIVND (reference sequence). The CDR3 DNA is TGTGCCAGTAAAGTTGGGACAGAGCCTAATCAGCCCCAGCATTTT. Protein sequence: CASKVGTEPNQPQHF.

The J gene is TRBJ2-3, the V gene TRBV11-1; TRBD1 matches 7 bases. The V and J ends lost 5 bases and 4 bases, in that order; junction bases with no gene match: 12. Germline V CDR1 and CDR2: SGHAT, FQDESV (reference sequence). There are 16 residues in the CDR3. The CDR3 spells CASSPQARGQADTQYF. The CDR3 DNA reads as TGTGCCAGCAGCCCCCAAGCGAGGGGGCAGGCAGATACGCAGTATTTT.

This chain joins TRBV7-6 and TRBJ2-1, with TRBD2 matching 9 bases. The J segment lost 7 bases and the V segment lost 6 bases, leaving 19 bases of the junction unmatched. CDR3 size: 18 residues. Per the germline V gene, CDR1 is SGHVS and CDR2 is FNYEAQ. DNA for the CDR3: TGTGCCAGCAGACCTACGGGGGGGGGACTAGCCTATCGGAATGAGCAGTTCTTC. Its protein is CASRPTGGGLAYRNEQFF.

This clone has at least ten counts. The V call is TRBV7-2, the J call TRBJ1-2; 9 bases fit TRBD1. CDR1 is SGHTA, CDR2 FQGNSA, per germline. V dropped 6 bases and J dropped 3; count of bases not matched to a gene: 5. CDR3 length: 14 residues. The CDR3 bases are TGTGCCAGCAGTTCCAACAGGGGGCACTATGGCTACACCTTC. Amino acid sequence: CASSSNRGHYGYTF.

This clone was detected ten times or more. This chain uses TRBV9 with TRBJ1-4; no definite D call. Germline lookup yields CDR1 SGDLS and CDR2 YYNGEE. The CDR3 has 14 amino acids. V was trimmed by 0 bases and J by 7 bases, leaving 10 bases between them. The CDR3 here is CASSVGSEGEKLFF. The CDR3 coding sequence is TGTGCCAGCAGCGTAGGAAGTGAGGGTGAAAAACTGTTTTTT. Full variable domain (missing parts from reference TRBV9 and TRBJ1-4): DSGVTQTPKHLITATGQRVTLRCSPRSGDLSVYWYQQSLDQGLQFLIQYYNGEERAKGNILERFSAQQFPDLHSELNLSSLELGDSALYFCASSVGSEGEKLFFGSGTQLSVL.

This clone was counted only a few times. This clone may be a read error of a much larger clone one base away. The genes are TRBV10-1 and TRBJ2-3; TRBD1 is a possible D gene (5 bases). The germline V gene has CDR1 WNHNN and CDR2 SYGVQD (reference sequence). The CDR3 runs to 15 residues. The CDR3 region has the DNA TGCGCCAGCAGATATTCAGGGTACGTAGGAGATACGAAGTATTTT. This sequence encodes CASRYSGYVGDTKYF.

At least ten counts were recorded for this clone. This clone may be a read error of a much larger clone one base away. The CDR3 DNA is TGTGCCAGCAGTTTAGACGGTTATGTGTCACCCCTCCACTTT. Translation gives CASSLDGYVSPLHF. This chain links TRBV27 with TRBJ1-6; D call uncertain. The germline CDR1 and CDR2 sequences are MNHEY and SMNVEV (reference sequence). This CDR3 contains 14 residues. V gave up 2 bases and J gave up 10 bases, with 12 bases separating them.

The sample holds many counts of this clone. One end of the junction fails to match germline, which may point to a read error. J is TRBJ2-3 and V is TRBV6-6; 7 bases line up with TRBD2. CDR3 length equals 12 residues. Germline lookup yields CDR1 MNHNY and CDR2 SVGAGI (reference sequence). The CDR3 is CASSYPGLEGDF. The CDR3 DNA follows: TGTGCCAGCAGTTACCCCGGACTAGAGGGAGATTTT.

This clone showed up many times. The V call is TRBV4-2, the J call TRBJ2-7; 7 positions agree with TRBD1. With V trimmed by 4 bases and J by 4 bases, 4 bases remained unmatched. The CDR3 spans 13 residues. The germline CDR1 and CDR2 sequences are LGHNA and YNFKEQ. CDR3 amino acids: CASSRDRQYEQYF. The DNA of the CDR3 is TGTGCCAGCAGCCGGGACAGACAATACGAGCAGTACTTC.

Worth noting for this clone: The sample holds other DNA sequences that translate to the same CDR3. The chain links TRBV9 to TRBJ2-7; 9 positions match TRBD2. J lost 7 bases, V lost 2 bases, and 10 bases had no gene match. Germline CDR1 and CDR2: SGDLS and YYNGEE. This CDR3 is 15 amino acids long. Here the CDR3 DNA reads TGTGCCAGCAGCGTCATGGGCGGGGGGGCAGGTGAGCAGTACTTC. It encodes CASSVMGGGAGEQYF.

V is TRBV9 and J is TRBJ2-1, with 9 bases fitting TRBD2. Germline trimming cut 0 bases from V and 10 bases from J; bases unmatched to any gene: 8. Germline values: CDR1 SGDLS, CDR2 YYNGEE. The CDR3 covers 15 residues. CDR3 DNA: TGTGCCAGCAGCGTAGACCAGCGGGAGGACGTGGAGCAGTTCTTC. Protein: CASSVDQREDVEQFF.

A few counts support this clone. A read error may explain this, as a much larger clone is one base away. The V call is TRBV11-2, the J call TRBJ2-3, with 8 positions matching TRBD1. Germline CDR1 SGHAT, CDR2 FQNNGV. The length of the CDR3 is 16 residues. The CDR3 spells CASSARQGISTDTQYF. In nucleotides, the CDR3 is TGTGCCAGCAGCGCCCGACAGGGGATAAGCACAGATACTCAGTATTTT.

This clone came up many times. CDR3 sequence reads: CASSWGDSRSNTEAFF. The CDR3 bases are TGCGCCAGCAGCTGGGGGGACAGTAGATCGAACACTGAAGCTTTCTTT. The J gene is TRBJ1-1, the V gene TRBV5-1; 7 bases agree with TRBD1. CDR1 SGHRS and CDR2 YFSETQ come from the germline V gene. V lost 3 bases, J lost 1 base, and 9 bases stayed unmatched. The CDR3 has 16 amino acids.